Listed below are T cell receptor beta chains from one sample, sequenced in a study of T-cell memory formation after mild COVID-19. TCRdb fed the 5' RACE reads into MiXCR, producing one record per CDR3 protein. The data contain just under 350,000 distinct CDR3 sequences, roughly 13% of them singletons. What was sequenced was PBMCs or a T cell subset sorted from them (not recorded which). The receptors shown here come from a man aged 18 to 30 who had mild COVID-19 (a few samples of this study predate the infection). Cell type and time point are not known. The conserved cysteine and the conserved F or W are not part of the CDR3 here. Fields, in order: V gene, CDR3 protein.

v_gene: TRBV5-1; CDR3aa: ASSWAQRGNGELF
v_gene: TRBV28; CDR3aa: ASSQFQPQH
v_gene: TRBV5-1; CDR3aa: ASSIQGDQETQY
v_gene: TRBV12-3/TRBV12-4; CDR3aa: ASSQVLANEKLF
v_gene: TRBV6-1; CDR3aa: ASMKGQVYSQPQH
v_gene: TRBV12-3/TRBV12-4; CDR3aa: ASSLASEGYT
v_gene: TRBV12-3/TRBV12-4; CDR3aa: ASSAGQGTYEQY
v_gene: TRBV6-5; CDR3aa: ASSSRGGGNSPLH
v_gene: TRBV6-2/TRBV6-3; CDR3aa: ASSPGGGITEAF
v_gene: TRBV24-1; CDR3aa: ATSPIPSKLSYEQY
v_gene: TRBV7-2; CDR3aa: ASTRTSAANEQF
v_gene: TRBV20-1; CDR3aa: SARDLRGPGDTQY
v_gene: TRBV6-1; CDR3aa: ASTGRNTGELF
v_gene: TRBV27; CDR3aa: ASLGQGTDTQY
v_gene: TRBV20-1; CDR3aa: SARGGTASYEQY
v_gene: TRBV28; CDR3aa: ASSLPKPETQY
v_gene: TRBV5-5; CDR3aa: ASSRSGEGEKLF
v_gene: TRBV7-9; CDR3aa: ASSPGTVYGYT
v_gene: TRBV7-9; CDR3aa: AIGGQDRSGANVLT
v_gene: TRBV6-2/TRBV6-3; CDR3aa: ASSRNDRGHQPQH
v_gene: TRBV7-2; CDR3aa: ASSLGLLGDTQY
v_gene: TRBV28; CDR3aa: ASSKNGAGANVLT
v_gene: TRBV4-1; CDR3aa: ASSSSDGGYGYT
v_gene: TRBV6-2/TRBV6-3; CDR3aa: ASSFRQGRTEAF
v_gene: TRBV28; CDR3aa: ASSPRTGLRETQY
v_gene: TRBV10-3; CDR3aa: AISDSLRTGEQPQH
v_gene: TRBV6-5; CDR3aa: ASSYLGGDNSPLH
v_gene: TRBV5-1; CDR3aa: ASSPNQGTDTQY
v_gene: TRBV6-5; CDR3aa: ASSGGGVRSYNSPLH
v_gene: TRBV7-9; CDR3aa: ASSFGSTETQY
v_gene: TRBV19; CDR3aa: ASSLAGPVNTEAF
v_gene: TRBV4-1; CDR3aa: ASSLSRDNSPLH
v_gene: TRBV12-3/TRBV12-4; CDR3aa: ASSPTTGWTEAF
v_gene: TRBV7-3; CDR3aa: ASSTSGGVNTQY
v_gene: TRBV7-2; CDR3aa: ASSPDGAGYGYT
v_gene: TRBV15; CDR3aa: ATSRDKQGTNTGELF
v_gene: TRBV6-5; CDR3aa: ASSWDRINEQF
v_gene: TRBV9; CDR3aa: ASSVVALGEQF
v_gene: TRBV7-2; CDR3aa: ASSQDRGDNQPQH
v_gene: TRBV7-3; CDR3aa: ASSLTARNAGELF
v_gene: TRBV7-9; CDR3aa: ASTPDRLKTQY
v_gene: TRBV11-2; CDR3aa: ASSLNSAAPGNQPQH
v_gene: TRBV5-1; CDR3aa: ASRPGGALGNEQF
v_gene: TRBV6-5; CDR3aa: ASSASRRTQY
v_gene: TRBV4-1; CDR3aa: ASSQAHSGGITDTQY
v_gene: TRBV4-1; CDR3aa: ASSQGPGPDQPQH
v_gene: TRBV7-8; CDR3aa: ASSRETGGPLH
v_gene: TRBV5-1; CDR3aa: ASSFGGSYEQY
v_gene: TRBV6-1; CDR3aa: ASSSRQVAGELF
v_gene: TRBV14; CDR3aa: ASSQGPFQF
v_gene: TRBV5-1; CDR3aa: ASKQGQVGMSGELF
v_gene: TRBV3-1; CDR3aa: ASSQGRNSPLH
v_gene: TRBV27; CDR3aa: ASRHRAPDNEQF
v_gene: TRBV5-1; CDR3aa: ASSTDAREQF
v_gene: TRBV6-5; CDR3aa: ASSYGQYYSLGGYT
v_gene: TRBV20-1; CDR3aa: SAPQPGPPSSEQY
v_gene: TRBV7-2; CDR3aa: ASSGRDREQF
v_gene: TRBV7-3; CDR3aa: ASSFSGAHIQY
v_gene: TRBV20-1; CDR3aa: SAGLAGAADTQY
v_gene: TRBV30; CDR3aa: AWNAGNGNTIY